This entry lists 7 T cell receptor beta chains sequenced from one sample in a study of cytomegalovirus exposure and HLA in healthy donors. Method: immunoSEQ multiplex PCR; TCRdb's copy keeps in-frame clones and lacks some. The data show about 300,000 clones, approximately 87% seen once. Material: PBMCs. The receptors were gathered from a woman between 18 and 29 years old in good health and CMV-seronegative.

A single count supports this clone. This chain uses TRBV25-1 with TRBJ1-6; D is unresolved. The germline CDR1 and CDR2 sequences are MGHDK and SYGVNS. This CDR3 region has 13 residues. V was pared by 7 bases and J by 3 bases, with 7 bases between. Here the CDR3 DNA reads TGTGCCAGCAAAAACAGCTATAATTCACCCCTCCACTTT. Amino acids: CASKNSYNSPLHF.

CDR3 protein: CASSQTGSDTQYF. CDR3 DNA: TGCGCCAGCAGCCAGACAGGGTCAGATACGCAGTATTTT. The chain links TRBV5-1 to TRBJ2-3; 7 positions agree with TRBD1. CDR3 length: 13 residues. Trimming at V came to 4 bases and at J to 4 bases, leaving 3 bases not matched to a gene. Per germline, CDR1 SGHRS and CDR2 YFSETQ.

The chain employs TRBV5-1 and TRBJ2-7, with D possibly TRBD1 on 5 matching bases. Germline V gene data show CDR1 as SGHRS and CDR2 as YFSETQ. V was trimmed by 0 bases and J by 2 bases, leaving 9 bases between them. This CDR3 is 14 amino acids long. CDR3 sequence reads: CASSLASGPYEQYF. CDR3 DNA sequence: TGCGCCAGCAGCTTGGCTTCAGGGCCCTACGAGCAGTACTTC.

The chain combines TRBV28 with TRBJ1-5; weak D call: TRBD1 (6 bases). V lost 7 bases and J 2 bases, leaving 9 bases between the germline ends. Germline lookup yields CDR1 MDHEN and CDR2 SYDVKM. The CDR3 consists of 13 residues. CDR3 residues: CASKQGGNQPQHF. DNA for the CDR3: TGTGCCAGCAAACAGGGCGGCAATCAGCCCCAGCATTTT.

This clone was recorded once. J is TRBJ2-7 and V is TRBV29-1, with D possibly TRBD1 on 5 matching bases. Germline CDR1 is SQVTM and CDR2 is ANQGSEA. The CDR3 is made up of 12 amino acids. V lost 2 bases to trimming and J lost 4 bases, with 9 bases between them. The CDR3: CSVESGKYEQYF. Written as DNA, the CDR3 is TGCAGCGTTGAATCAGGGAAGTACGAGCAGTACTTC.

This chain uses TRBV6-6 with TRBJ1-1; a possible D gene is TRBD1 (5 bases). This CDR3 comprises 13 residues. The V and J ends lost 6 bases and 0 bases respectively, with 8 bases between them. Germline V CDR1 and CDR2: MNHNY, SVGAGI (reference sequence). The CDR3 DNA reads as TGTGCCAGCAGCCAGACAGTGAACACTGAAGCTTTCTTT. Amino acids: CASSQTVNTEAFF.

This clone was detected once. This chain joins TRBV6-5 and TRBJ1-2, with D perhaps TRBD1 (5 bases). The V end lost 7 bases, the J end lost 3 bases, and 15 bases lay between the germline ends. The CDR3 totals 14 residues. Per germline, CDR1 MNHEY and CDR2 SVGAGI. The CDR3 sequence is CASKRDGGHYGYTF. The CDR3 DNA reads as TGTGCCAGCAAACGGGACGGGGGTCACTATGGCTACACCTTC.